The 32 T cell receptor beta chains in this list originate from one sample, sequenced in a study of T cells in Graves' hyperthyroidism and ophthalmopathy. Amplification targeted TCR beta CDR3 regions from RNA transcripts. Initially, a first-round RT-PCR of the TCR CDR3 employed the HTBI primer set. TCRdb reprocessed the multiplex PCR reads with MiXCR, giving one entry per CDR3 protein. The repertoire holds some 550,000 distinct CDR3 sequences, around 16% seen once, with under 3.5% in the top ten. The sequenced sample consisted of blood. These receptors originate from a woman between 35 and 50 years old with Graves' ophthalmopathy.

The chain is built from TRBV7-9 and TRBJ2-1; no firm D call. CDR3 size: 15 residues. The germline V and J ends were trimmed by 1 base and 0 bases, with 7 bases remaining between them. CDR1 and CDR2 from the germline V gene are SEHNR and FQNEAQ (reference sequence). CDR3 region: CASSLVPASYNEQFF. DNA for the CDR3: TGTGCCAGCAGCTTAGTTCCAGCCTCCTACAATGAGCAGTTCTTC.

This rearrangement joins TRBV19 to TRBJ2-6; 10 bases are shared with TRBD1. The CDR3 loop spans 17 amino acids. Germline V gives CDR1 LNHDA, CDR2 SQIVND (reference sequence). The V segment lost 10 bases and the J segment 2 bases; nucleotides outside the gene matches: 11. CDR3 protein: CATSAGTGVAGANVLTF. DNA of the CDR3: TGTGCCACCTCCGCGGGGACAGGGGTTGCTGGGGCCAACGTCCTGACTTTC.

The rearrangement links TRBV11-2 to TRBJ2-1; D is perhaps TRBD2 (5 bases). Trimming took off 5 bases at V and 9 bases at J, with 11 bases between the two ends. This CDR3 comprises 12 residues. Germline V gene data show CDR1 as SGHAT and CDR2 as FQNNGV. The CDR3 here is CASSIDGVEQFF. For the CDR3, the DNA is TGTGCCAGCAGCATCGACGGGGTTGAGCAGTTCTTC.

This clonotype was recorded many times. This chain joins TRBV3-1 and TRBJ1-1; weak D call: TRBD1 (6 bases). V lost 1 base and J lost 10, with 13 bases in between. CDR3 length: 13 residues. In germline, CDR1 is LGHDT, CDR2 YNNKEL (reference sequence). CDR3 protein: CASSQAGGGGAFF. DNA for the CDR3: TGTGCCAGCAGCCAAGCGGGGGGCGGTGGAGCTTTCTTT.

This clonotype has ten or more counts. The CDR3 reads CASSLTSAASYEQYF. DNA of the CDR3: TGTGCCAGCAGTTTAACTTCGGCCGCGTCCTACGAGCAGTACTTC. This chain joins TRBV27 and TRBJ2-7; D gene uncertain. CDR1 and CDR2 (germline): MNHEY, SMNVEV (reference sequence). The CDR3 covers 15 residues. With 2 bases removed from V and 1 base from J, the gap between germline ends came to 12 bases.

This clonotype was observed at least ten times. The chain has TRBV6-2 or TRBV6-3 and TRBJ2-1; 10 bases fit TRBD2. With 10 bases clipped from V and 10 bases from J, the junction kept 13 bases outside the gene matches. The germline V gene encodes CDR1 MNHEY and CDR2 SVGEGT. The CDR3 length is 14 residues. CDR3 sequence: CATSPSGGAREQFF. The CDR3 DNA sequence: TGTGCCACCTCCCCGAGCGGGGGGGCTCGGGAGCAGTTCTTC.

A few counts support this clonotype. This may come from a read error, since a much larger clone is one base off. A read error is likely, as this CDR3 ends without the conserved phenylalanine or tryptophan. The chain joins TRBV20-1 to TRBJ1-1, with D unclear. The CDR3 is made up of 13 amino acids. CDR1 DFQATT and CDR2 SNEGSKA come from the germline V gene (reference sequence). With 5 bases removed from V and 0 bases from J, the gap between germline ends came to 10 bases. The CDR3 loop is CSALAPVNTEAFL. In DNA, the CDR3 is TGCAGTGCTTTGGCACCCGTGAACACTGAAGCTTTCCTT.

The rearrangement joins TRBV7-8 to TRBJ2-5; D uncertain. The germline gives CDR1 SGHVS, CDR2 FQNEAQ. There are 12 residues in the CDR3. Trimming pared 2 bases from V and 3 bases from J, leaving 4 bases between. CDR3 residues: CASSLIEETQYF. The CDR3 coding sequence is TGTGCCAGCAGCTTAATTGAAGAGACCCAGTACTTC. Looking up the rest from reference TRBV7-8 and TRBJ2-5 gives the full variable domain: GAGVSQSPRYKVAKRGQDVALRCDPISGHVSLFWYQQALGQGPEFLTYFQNEAQLDKSGLPSDRFFAERPEGSVSTLKIQRTQQEDSAVYLCASSLIEETQYFGPGTRLLVL.

This clonotype was seen ten or more times. The rearrangement links TRBV27 to TRBJ2-3; TRBD1 is a possible D gene (6 bases). The length of the CDR3 is 14 residues. V lost 8 bases, J lost 6 bases, and 18 bases lay in between. The germline V gene encodes CDR1 MNHEY and CDR2 SMNVEV (reference sequence). CDR3 loop: CASHPQGDRDTQYF. CDR3 bases: TGTGCCAGCCACCCACAGGGAGATAGGGATACGCAGTATTTT.

The table lists this clonotype with many counts. V usage is TRBV3-1 and J usage is TRBJ2-7; D tentatively reads TRBD1 or TRBD2 (5 bases each). CDR1 LGHDT and CDR2 YNNKEL come from the germline V gene (reference sequence). Trimming pared 1 base from V and 6 bases from J, leaving 16 bases between. The CDR3 covers 15 residues. The CDR3 reads CASSQGPRGAFEQYF. Here the CDR3 DNA reads TGTGCCAGCAGCCAAGGTCCGAGGGGAGCTTTCGAGCAGTACTTC.

This clonotype was counted between two and nine times. The chain uses TRBV19 and TRBJ1-5, with unresolved D. This CDR3 region has 14 residues. Germline CDR1 reads LNHDA; CDR2 reads SQIVND (reference sequence). V was trimmed by 5 bases and J by 3 bases, leaving 11 bases between them. CDR3 in amino acids: CASSSGPFNQPQHF. In nucleotides, the CDR3 is TGTGCCAGTAGTTCGGGCCCTTTCAATCAGCCCCAGCATTTT.

A word on this clonotype: A much bigger clone sits one base away, suggesting this may be a read error. The chain combines TRBV2 with TRBJ2-1; 8 bases fit TRBD1. With the DNA end fitting TRBJ2-7 better, the J assignment may be wrong. This CDR3 is built from 16 residues. Per the germline V gene, CDR1 is SNHLY and CDR2 is FYNNEI. The CDR3 DNA reads as TGTGCCAGCAGTGAAGGGAGGACAGGGCTGGGCAATGAGCAGTACTTC. As protein: CASSEGRTGLGNEQYF.

This clonotype was seen repeatedly, ten times or more. A much larger clone differs from this one at a single base, so this may be a read error. This chain links TRBV11-2 with TRBJ2-7, with D uncertain. CDR1 is SGHAT, CDR2 FQNNGV, per germline. The CDR3 loop spans 12 amino acids. CDR3 protein: CASILVGYEQYF. DNA for the CDR3: TGTGCCAGCATCTTAGTTGGTTACGAGCAGTACTTC.

The chain is built from TRBV7-2 and TRBJ2-7; TRBD2 matches at 10 bases. CDR1 SGHTA and CDR2 FQGNSA come from the germline V gene. There are 16 residues in the CDR3. J gave up 6 bases and V 1 base, and 9 bases lay outside the gene matches. Here the CDR3 reads CASSLGVSGRAREQYF. The CDR3 DNA reads TGTGCCAGCAGCTTAGGCGTGAGCGGGAGGGCCCGCGAGCAGTACTTC.

This chain uses TRBV20-1 with TRBJ2-7; the match to TRBD2 covers 10 bases. This CDR3 has 14 amino acids. With V trimmed by 0 bases and J by 4 bases, 3 bases remained unmatched. Germline V gene data show CDR1 as DFQATT and CDR2 as SNEGSKA (reference sequence). The CDR3 DNA is TGCAGTGCTAGAGATGCTAGCGGGGGATACGAGCAGTACTTC. Its protein product is CSARDASGGYEQYF.

This clonotype was counted ten times or more. The chain links TRBV5-1 to TRBJ2-1, with a weak D call TRBD1 (6 bases). Trimming stripped 4 bases from V and 0 bases from J, with 11 bases between. The V gene's germline CDR1 is SGHRS and CDR2 YFSETQ. This CDR3 region has 15 residues. CDR3 in DNA: TGCGCCAGCAGCGAGGACAGTAGCTCCTACAATGAGCAGTTCTTC. It specifies CASSEDSSSYNEQFF.

The chain couples TRBV6-2 or TRBV6-3 to TRBJ1-1; TRBD1 is a possible D gene (5 bases). V was shortened by 5 bases and J by 0 bases, with 10 bases between the two germline ends. Germline V gives CDR1 MNHEY, CDR2 SVGEGT. The CDR3 contains 14 residues. CDR3 region: CASSVGAMNTEAFF. The CDR3 DNA reads as TGTGCCAGCAGTGTCGGGGCGATGAACACTGAAGCTTTCTTT.

Ten or more counts support this clonotype. The chain combines TRBV2 with TRBJ2-7; D is uncertain. This CDR3 is built from 12 residues. Per the germline V gene, CDR1 is SNHLY and CDR2 is FYNNEI. Between the trimmed V and J ends, which lost 3 bases and 4 bases, there was a span of 7 bases. The CDR3 region is CASSEAGYEQYF. The CDR3 bases are TGTGCCAGCAGTGAGGCAGGATACGAGCAGTACTTC.

The table lists this clonotype with many counts. The chain employs TRBV6-1 and TRBJ2-1, with 10 bases matching TRBD2. The CDR3 has 16 amino acids. Germline CDR1 is MNHNS and CDR2 is SASEGT. V shed 10 bases, J shed 7 bases, and the junction held 16 bases outside the gene matches. The CDR3 nucleotides read TGTGCCACCCGAGAAAAAGGCCTAGCGGGAGTGAATGAGCAGTTCTTC. Residues: CATREKGLAGVNEQFF.

This clonotype was seen ten or more times. V and J are TRBV3-1 and TRBJ1-5, with no clear D. The germline CDR1 and CDR2 sequences are LGHDT and YNNKEL (reference sequence). The CDR3 is 13 amino acids. Trimming pared 1 base from V and 6 bases from J, leaving 7 bases between. The CDR3 protein is CASSQGPSQPQHF. The CDR3 DNA reads as TGTGCCAGCAGCCAAGGCCCATCTCAGCCCCAGCATTTT. Together with reference TRBV3-1 and TRBJ1-5, the CDR3 gives the full variable domain: DTAVSQTPKYLVTQMGNDKSIKCEQNLGHDTMYWYKQDSKKFLKIMFSYNNKELIINETVPNRFSPKSPDKAHLNLHINSLELGDSAVYFCASSQGPSQPQHFGDGTRLSIL.

V gene TRBV18 combines with J gene TRBJ2-5; 10 bases match TRBD1. The CDR3 covers 18 residues. V dropped 5 bases and J dropped 7; count of bases not matched to a gene: 19. Germline CDR1 reads KGHSH; CDR2 reads LQKENI. The CDR3 sequence: CASSITSSGTGARGTQYF. CDR3 DNA sequence: TGTGCCAGCTCAATTACATCTTCCGGGACAGGGGCCCGAGGGACCCAGTACTTC.

This sequence joins TRBV6-1 and TRBJ1-1; tentative D call: TRBD1 (5 bases). The CDR3 contains 15 residues. V was pared by 6 bases and J by 1 base, with 15 bases between. The germline V gene encodes CDR1 MNHNS and CDR2 SASEGT. The CDR3 loop reads CASSKVGTRNTEAFF. The DNA of the CDR3 is TGTGCCAGCAGCAAAGTGGGGACTAGGAACACTGAAGCTTTCTTT.

Comments on this clonotype: A read error may be the cause here, since a much bigger clone is one base away. The chain couples TRBV28 to TRBJ1-5; perhaps TRBD1 as D (5 bases). There are 16 residues in the CDR3. Germline V gene data show CDR1 as MDHEN and CDR2 as SYDVKM. The CDR3 is CAISPSGREGNQPQHF. CDR3 DNA sequence: TGTGCCATCAGTCCCTCGGGCAGGGAGGGCAATCAGCCCCAGCATTTT.

This clonotype was recorded a few times. The chain employs TRBV6-1 and TRBJ2-7, with no clear D. The CDR3 runs to 13 residues. CDR1 MNHNS and CDR2 SASEGT come from the germline V gene. V dropped 5 bases and J dropped 3 bases, with 11 bases sitting between them. The CDR3 here is CASSYDRDYEQYF. In nucleotides, the CDR3 is TGTGCCAGCAGTTACGACCGAGACTACGAGCAGTACTTC.

This clonotype was seen repeatedly, ten times or more. The chain has TRBV3-1 and TRBJ1-3, with 9 nucleotides matching TRBD1. There are 13 residues in the CDR3. Germline CDR1 is LGHDT and CDR2 is YNNKEL (reference sequence). Trimming took 7 bases from V and 8 from J; bases not matched to a gene: 6. CDR3 sequence: CASMGDRADTIYF. As DNA, the CDR3 is TGTGCCAGCATGGGGGACAGGGCGGACACCATATATTTT.

This clonotype was counted between two and nine times. The gene calls are TRBV7-9 and TRBJ2-5; a possible D gene is TRBD1 (5 bases). Trimming shortened V by 5 bases and J by 5 bases, and 21 bases separated the two germline ends. The CDR3 totals 16 residues. CDR1 and CDR2 from the germline V gene are SEHNR and FQNEAQ (reference sequence). CDR3 nucleotides: TGTGCCAGCAGCACCCCTACAGGCCCATTAGGGGAGACCCAGTACTTC. This encodes CASSTPTGPLGETQYF.

The chain links TRBV6-1 to TRBJ2-2, with D possibly being TRBD2 (6 bases). V shed 1 base and J shed 7 bases, with 16 bases lying between them. The CDR3 runs to 16 residues. Germline lookup yields CDR1 MNHNS and CDR2 SASEGT. The CDR3 reads CASSEEVRGSGGELFF. The CDR3 bases are TGTGCCAGCAGTGAAGAAGTGCGGGGATCGGGCGGGGAGCTGTTTTTT.

This clonotype was detected many times. This rearrangement joins TRBV7-2 to TRBJ2-1; 11 bases fit TRBD2. After removal of 4 bases from V and 5 bases from J, the junction contained 7 bases not matched to a gene. Germline V gives CDR1 SGHTA, CDR2 FQGNSA. There are 16 residues in the CDR3. The CDR3 region has the DNA TGTGCCAGCAGCTCCTACCTAGCGGGGGGCCACAATGAGCAGTTCTTC. Protein sequence: CASSSYLAGGHNEQFF. The whole variable domain, remainder taken from reference TRBV7-2 and TRBJ2-1, is GAGVSQSPSNKVTEKGKDVELRCDPISGHTALYWYRQSLGQGLEFLIYFQGNSAPDKSGLPSDRFSAERTGGSVSTLTIQRTQQEDSAVYLCASSSYLAGGHNEQFFGPGTRLTVL.

This clonotype was seen ten or more times. This rearrangement joins TRBV11-2 to TRBJ1-4, with a possible D match to TRBD1 (5 bases). V lost 1 base and J lost 10, with 13 bases in between. The CDR3 contains 14 residues. CDR1 and CDR2 (germline): SGHAT, FQNNGV. Here the CDR3 DNA reads TGTGCCAGCAGCTTAGCCAGGGCGCCCGGAAAACTGTTTTTT. Translating gives CASSLARAPGKLFF.

This chain links TRBV7-9 with TRBJ2-1; D is perhaps TRBD2 (5 bases). Germline-derived CDR1 and CDR2 are SEHNR and FQNEAQ (reference sequence). This CDR3 is 13 amino acids long. Trimming shortened V by 5 bases and J by 5 bases, and 10 bases separated the two germline ends. The CDR3 reads CASSLTRNNEQFF. CDR3 nucleotides: TGTGCCAGCAGCCTTACTAGGAACAATGAGCAGTTCTTC.

In this sample, this clonotype turned up many times. The V gene is TRBV3-1, the J gene TRBJ1-2; possible D gene TRBD1, 5 bases. Germline lookup yields CDR1 LGHDT and CDR2 YNNKEL (reference sequence). Deletions cut 5 bases from V and 8 bases from J, with 27 bases between. The CDR3 loop spans 17 amino acids. DNA of the CDR3: TGTGCCAGCAGCGCGCCCGTAACCACGCGGGGCTTCTACGGCTACACCTTC. Encoded protein: CASSAPVTTRGFYGYTF.

The chain combines TRBV28 with TRBJ2-3; 12 bases line up with TRBD2. The germline V gene encodes CDR1 MDHEN and CDR2 SYDVKM. The CDR3 contains 14 residues. The J segment lost 8 bases and the V segment lost 7 bases, leaving 7 bases of the junction unmatched. CDR3: CASTMGLAGFTQYF. DNA for the CDR3: TGTGCCAGCACCATGGGACTAGCGGGCTTTACGCAGTATTTT.